This is a list of T cell receptor beta chains from one sample in a study of response to subunit inactivated influenza vaccine. In TCRdb, the RT-PCR reads were re-called with MiXCR into one record per CDR3 protein. The sample lists around 160,000 distinct CDR3 sequences, around 9.9% occurring once. Here the sequenced sample was non-naive T cells sorted from PBMCs, taken roughly 48 days after vaccination. The receptors come from a man aged 45-65 years who received an inactivated influenza vaccine. CDR3s include the opening cysteine and the closing phenylalanine or tryptophan. Fields, in order: V gene, D gene, clone size, J gene, CDR3 protein, CDR3 DNA. The D gene is left open where the match is weak. Rows may omit the clone size; those that give it use once, few, many or a size class.

V: TRBV11-2; D: TRBD2; size: -; J: TRBJ2-3; CDR3: CASSLNWPSGGARLDTQYF; DNA: TGTGCCAGCAGCTTAAATTGGCCTAGCGGGGGGGCCCGGCTAGATACGCAGTATTTT
V: TRBV20-1; D: TRBD1; size: -; J: TRBJ1-6; CDR3: CSARGTDYNSPLHF; DNA: TGCAGTGCTAGGGGGACAGATTATAATTCACCCCTCCACTTT
V: TRBV12-3/TRBV12-4; D: -; size: -; J: TRBJ2-7; CDR3: CASSRQRIAYEQYF; DNA: TGTGCCAGCAGCCGACAGCGGATCGCCTACGAGCAGTACTTC
V: TRBV27; D: -; size: few; J: TRBJ2-2; CDR3: CASSPTFRGAGELFF; DNA: TGTGCCAGCAGTCCCACCTTTCGAGGGGCCGGGGAGCTGTTTTTT
V: TRBV28; D: TRBD1; size: many; J: TRBJ2-7; CDR3: CASRLGTGLYEQYF; DNA: TGTGCCAGCAGACTCGGGACAGGGCTCTACGAGCAGTACTTC
V: TRBV20-1; D: TRBD2; size: few; J: TRBJ2-7; CDR3: CSASGQRGIYEQYF; DNA: TGCAGTGCTAGTGGACAGCGGGGGATCTACGAGCAGTACTTC
V: TRBV20-1; D: TRBD1; size: -; J: TRBJ2-4; CDR3: CSGPGQGNIQYF; DNA: TGCAGTGGGCCGGGACAGGGGAACATTCAGTACTTC
V: TRBV4-1; D: TRBD1; size: -; J: TRBJ2-1; CDR3: CASSQEQGASYYEQFF; DNA: TGCGCCAGCAGCCAAGAACAGGGGGCTTCTTATTATGAGCAGTTCTTC
V: TRBV9; D: TRBD2; size: -; J: TRBJ2-1; CDR3: CASSGRLAGVNEQFF; DNA: TGTGCCAGCAGCGGACGACTAGCGGGAGTGAATGAGCAGTTCTTC
V: TRBV6-2/TRBV6-3; D: -; size: -; J: TRBJ1-2; CDR3: CASSPGPYGYTF; DNA: TGTGCCAGCAGTCCCGGACCCTATGGCTACACCTTC
V: TRBV20-1; D: TRBD2; size: -; J: TRBJ2-1; CDR3: CSAGTGGEFF; DNA: TGCAGTGCTGGGACGGGGGGGGAGTTCTTC
V: TRBV20-1; D: TRBD2; size: many; J: TRBJ2-7; CDR3: CSAPSSGGALVGSYEQYF; DNA: TGCAGTGCCCCATCTAGCGGGGGGGCCTTAGTGGGCTCCTACGAGCAGTACTTC
V: TRBV20-1; D: -; size: few; J: TRBJ2-7; CDR3: CSARDPRGSYEQYF; DNA: TGCAGTGCTAGAGACCCCAGGGGCTCCTACGAGCAGTACTTC
V: TRBV5-1; D: -; size: many; J: TRBJ2-2; CDR3: CASSLGQFANTGELFF; DNA: TGCGCCAGCAGCTTGGGGCAATTCGCGAACACCGGGGAGCTGTTTTTT
V: TRBV20-1; D: -; size: many; J: TRBJ2-2; CDR3: CSATGQNTGELFF; DNA: TGCAGTGCAACGGGACAAAACACCGGGGAGCTGTTTTTT
V: TRBV5-1; D: -; size: -; J: TRBJ1-4; CDR3: CASSLAFRPGAAEKLFF; DNA: TGCGCCAGCAGCTTGGCCTTCCGGCCGGGGGCTGCGGAAAAACTGTTTTTT
V: TRBV2; D: -; size: -; J: TRBJ2-2; CDR3: CASSEEVIGELFF; DNA: TGTGCCAGCAGTGAGGAGGTGATCGGGGAGCTGTTTTTT
V: TRBV7-9; D: -; size: few; J: TRBJ2-5; CDR3: CASRGLRGETQYF; DNA: TGTGCCAGCAGGGGACTGAGGGGGGAGACCCAGTACTTC
V: TRBV4-3; D: -; size: few; J: TRBJ2-7; CDR3: CASSQAVRQPNYEQYF; DNA: TGCGCCAGCAGCCAAGCCGTTCGGCAGCCCAACTACGAGCAGTACTTC
V: TRBV28; D: -; size: many; J: TRBJ2-5; CDR3: CASSLRNQETQYF; DNA: TGTGCCAGCAGTTTAAGGAATCAAGAGACCCAGTACTTC
V: TRBV7-2; D: TRBD1; size: few; J: TRBJ1-4; CDR3: CASSFSGGPNEKLFF; DNA: TGTGCCAGCAGCTTCTCAGGGGGCCCTAATGAAAAACTGTTTTTT
V: TRBV6-2/TRBV6-3; D: -; size: -; J: TRBJ2-3; CDR3: CASSTPPDTQYF; DNA: TGTGCCAGCAGCACCCCCCCAGATACGCAGTATTTT
V: TRBV7-9; D: -; size: -; J: TRBJ2-1; CDR3: CASSLGRSLYNEQFF; DNA: TGTGCCAGCAGCTTAGGACGCTCACTCTACAATGAGCAGTTCTTC
V: TRBV4-1; D: TRBD2; size: few; J: TRBJ2-3; CDR3: CASSQDLVIAGGRSSTDTQYF; DNA: TGCGCCAGCAGCCAAGATTTGGTAATAGCGGGGGGTAGGTCAAGCACAGATACGCAGTATTTT
V: TRBV5-1; D: -; size: -; J: TRBJ2-3; CDR3: CASSLGEPTRDTQYF; DNA: TGCGCCAGCAGCTTGGGGGAGCCGACCCGCGATACGCAGTATTTT
V: TRBV7-2; D: -; size: many; J: TRBJ2-1; CDR3: CASSLIGEQFF; DNA: TGTGCCAGCAGCTTAATCGGTGAGCAGTTCTTC
V: TRBV7-9; D: -; size: -; J: TRBJ2-2; CDR3: CASSARDRNTGELFF; DNA: TGTGCCAGCAGCGCCCGGGACCGTAACACCGGGGAGCTGTTTTTT
V: TRBV20-1; D: -; size: -; J: TRBJ1-4; CDR3: CSASLPGRGNEKLFF; DNA: TGCAGTGCTAGCCTCCCAGGGAGAGGTAATGAAAAACTGTTTTTT
V: TRBV20-1; D: TRBD2; size: many; J: TRBJ2-7; CDR3: CSARQYRIAGRIDEQYF; DNA: TGCAGTGCTAGACAATACCGGATAGCGGGAAGGATAGACGAGCAGTACTTC
V: TRBV7-2; D: TRBD1; size: -; J: TRBJ1-2; CDR3: CASSSYMPGGGGYTF; DNA: TGTGCCAGCAGCTCCTATATGCCAGGGGGCGGGGGCTACACCTTC
V: TRBV27; D: TRBD2; size: -; J: TRBJ2-7; CDR3: CASSTGLAFRDYEQYF; DNA: TGTGCCAGCAGTACCGGACTAGCCTTCAGGGACTACGAGCAGTACTTC
V: TRBV11-2; D: TRBD1; size: -; J: TRBJ1-2; CDR3: CATDMQGTGYGYTF; DNA: TGTGCCACCGACATGCAAGGGACAGGTTATGGCTACACCTTC
V: TRBV3-1; D: -; size: -; J: TRBJ1-1; CDR3: CASSPFGTANTEAFF; DNA: TGTGCCAGCAGCCCCTTTGGGACGGCGAACACTGAAGCTTTCTTT
V: TRBV7-2; D: -; size: -; J: TRBJ2-5; CDR3: CASSLVREETQYF; DNA: TGTGCCAGCAGCTTAGTGCGGGAAGAGACCCAGTACTTC
V: TRBV7-2; D: -; size: -; J: TRBJ2-7; CDR3: CASSLGGQGHEQYF; DNA: TGTGCCAGCAGCTTAGGGGGGCAGGGCCACGAGCAGTACTTC
V: TRBV2; D: -; size: -; J: TRBJ2-3; CDR3: CASRPDTDTQYF; DNA: TGTGCCAGCAGGCCCGACACAGATACGCAGTATTTT
V: TRBV5-1; D: TRBD2; size: -; J: TRBJ2-1; CDR3: CASSLLAGASNEQFF; DNA: TGCGCCAGCAGCTTACTAGCGGGGGCCTCCAATGAGCAGTTCTTC
V: TRBV2; D: TRBD2; size: few; J: TRBJ2-2; CDR3: CASSVAGAGTGELFF; DNA: TGTGCCAGCAGCGTAGCGGGGGCCGGCACCGGGGAGCTGTTTTTT
V: TRBV7-2; D: -; size: many; J: TRBJ1-1; CDR3: CASSPVTGGRTEAFF; DNA: TGTGCCAGCAGCCCAGTGACTGGAGGGCGAACTGAAGCTTTCTTT
V: TRBV7-2; D: TRBD1; size: many; J: TRBJ2-1; CDR3: CASIVRGQNYNEQFF; DNA: TGTGCCAGCATCGTTAGGGGACAGAATTACAATGAGCAGTTCTTC
V: TRBV5-1; D: TRBD1; size: many; J: TRBJ2-1; CDR3: CASSPTTGGRSYNEQFF; DNA: TGCGCCAGCAGCCCAACGACAGGGGGCAGGTCCTACAATGAGCAGTTCTTC
V: TRBV2; D: -; size: few; J: TRBJ2-1; CDR3: CASSEAVLWQFF; DNA: TGTGCCAGCAGTGAAGCGGTTCTCTGGCAGTTCTTC
V: TRBV9; D: -; size: -; J: TRBJ2-1; CDR3: CASSAGDNWSNEQFF; DNA: TGTGCCAGCAGCGCAGGGGACAACTGGAGCAATGAGCAGTTCTTC
V: TRBV28; D: TRBD2; size: -; J: TRBJ2-1; CDR3: CASSRLAGGGDEQFF; DNA: TGTGCCAGCAGCCGACTAGCGGGGGGAGGGGATGAGCAGTTCTTC
V: TRBV6-2/TRBV6-3; D: TRBD2; size: few; J: TRBJ2-1; CDR3: CASSPHSGSGSNEQFF; DNA: TGTGCCAGCAGTCCCCATAGCGGGAGCGGTTCTAATGAGCAGTTCTTC